This TCR beta chain was profiled in a study of OX40 agonist ivuxolimab in advanced cancers. This clone is a singleton in its sample. Measured with immunoSEQ multiplex PCR; TCRdb has only the in-frame clones, and not every one. The table has around 64,000 clones, 80% seen once. The germline V gene encodes CDR1 SGDLS and CDR2 YYNGEE. V shed 0 bases and J shed 1 base, with 2 bases lying between them. The CDR3 length is 14 residues. The sequencing here drew on CD4+ or CD8+ T cells sorted from blood, taken in a trial of the OX40 agonist ivuxolimab. The source is an adult with an advanced solid tumor such as melanoma, head and neck, liver or kidney cancer. This chain links TRBV9 with TRBJ1-6; unclear D gene. Here the CDR3 DNA reads TGTGCCAGCAGCGTAGGGTCCTATAATTCACCCCTCCACTTT. Protein product: CASSVGSYNSPLHF.